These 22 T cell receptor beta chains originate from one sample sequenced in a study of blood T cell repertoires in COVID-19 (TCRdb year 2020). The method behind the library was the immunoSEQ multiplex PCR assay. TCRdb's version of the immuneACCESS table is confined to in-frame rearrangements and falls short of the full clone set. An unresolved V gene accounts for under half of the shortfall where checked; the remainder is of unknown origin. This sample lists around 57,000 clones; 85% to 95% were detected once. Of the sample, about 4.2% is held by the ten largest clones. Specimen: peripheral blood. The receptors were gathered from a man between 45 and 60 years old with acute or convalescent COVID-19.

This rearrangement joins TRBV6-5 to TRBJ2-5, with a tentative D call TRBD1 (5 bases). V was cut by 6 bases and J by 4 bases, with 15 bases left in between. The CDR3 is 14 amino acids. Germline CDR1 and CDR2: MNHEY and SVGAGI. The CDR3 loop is CASRGAGLGETQYF. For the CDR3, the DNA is TGTGCCAGCAGAGGGGCCGGGCTAGGAGAGACCCAGTACTTC.

In DNA, the CDR3 is TGTGCCAGCAGCTTGCCCGTAGCGGGAGGGAACATTCAGTACTTC. Protein sequence: CASSLPVAGGNIQYF. The chain joins TRBV7-2 to TRBJ2-4; 11 bases align to TRBD2. CDR3 length equals 15 residues. The V gene end was trimmed by 3 bases and the J gene end by 7 bases; junction bases not matched to a gene: 5. In germline, CDR1 is SGHTA, CDR2 FQGNSA.

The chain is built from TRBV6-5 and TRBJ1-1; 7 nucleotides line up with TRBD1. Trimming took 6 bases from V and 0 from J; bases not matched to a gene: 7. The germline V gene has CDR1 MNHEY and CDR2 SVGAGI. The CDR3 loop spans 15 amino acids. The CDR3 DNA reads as TGTGCCAGCAGCACACGACAGGGATTGAACACTGAAGCTTTCTTT. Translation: CASSTRQGLNTEAFF.

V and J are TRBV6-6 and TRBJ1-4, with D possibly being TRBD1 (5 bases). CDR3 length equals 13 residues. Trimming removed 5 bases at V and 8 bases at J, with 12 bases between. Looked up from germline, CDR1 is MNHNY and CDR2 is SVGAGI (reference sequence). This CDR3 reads CASSRGAGEKLFF. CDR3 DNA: TGTGCCAGCAGTAGGGGCGCGGGAGAAAAACTGTTTTTT.

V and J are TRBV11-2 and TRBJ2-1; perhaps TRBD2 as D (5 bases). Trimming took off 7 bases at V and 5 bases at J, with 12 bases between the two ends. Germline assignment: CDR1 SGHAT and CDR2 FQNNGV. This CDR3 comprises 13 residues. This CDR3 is CASTLANNNEQFF. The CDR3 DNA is TGTGCCAGCACGTTAGCGAACAACAATGAGCAGTTCTTC. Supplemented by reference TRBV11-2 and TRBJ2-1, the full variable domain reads EAGVAQSPRYKIIEKRQSVAFWCNPISGHATLYWYQQILGQGPKLLIQFQNNGVVDDSQLPKDRFSAERLKGVDSTLKIQPAKLEDSAVYLCASTLANNNEQFFGPGTRLTVL.

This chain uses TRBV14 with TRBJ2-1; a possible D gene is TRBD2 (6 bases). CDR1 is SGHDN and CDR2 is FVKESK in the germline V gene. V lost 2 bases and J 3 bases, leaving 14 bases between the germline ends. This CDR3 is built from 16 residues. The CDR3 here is CASSQLPRRGYNEQFF. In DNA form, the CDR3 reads TGTGCCAGCAGCCAACTCCCAAGGAGGGGCTACAATGAGCAGTTCTTC. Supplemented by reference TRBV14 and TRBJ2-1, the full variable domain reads EAGVTQFPSHSVIEKGQTVTLRCDPISGHDNLYWYRRVMGKEIKFLLHFVKESKQDESGMPNNRFLAERTGGTYSTLKVQPAELEDSGVYFCASSQLPRRGYNEQFFGPGTRLTVL.

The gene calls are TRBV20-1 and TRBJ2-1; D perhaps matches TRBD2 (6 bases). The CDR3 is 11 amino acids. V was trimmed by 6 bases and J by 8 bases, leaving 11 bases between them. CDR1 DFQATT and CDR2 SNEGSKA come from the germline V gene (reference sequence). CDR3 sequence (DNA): TGCAGTGCCGAGCGGGTTCATGAGCAGTTCTTC. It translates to CSAERVHEQFF.

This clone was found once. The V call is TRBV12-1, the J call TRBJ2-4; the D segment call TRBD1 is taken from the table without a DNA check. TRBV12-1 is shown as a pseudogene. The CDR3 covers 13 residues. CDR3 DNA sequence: TGTGCCAGCAGCCGGACAGGGGGTAACATTCAGTACTTC. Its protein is CASSRTGGNIQYF.

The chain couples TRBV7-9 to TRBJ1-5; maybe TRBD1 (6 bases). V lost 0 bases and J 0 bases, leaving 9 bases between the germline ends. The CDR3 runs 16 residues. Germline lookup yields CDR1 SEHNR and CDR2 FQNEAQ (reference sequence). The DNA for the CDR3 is TGTGCCAGCAGCTTAGCCGCCAGGGGTAGCAATCAGCCCCAGCATTTT. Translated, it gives CASSLAARGSNQPQHF.

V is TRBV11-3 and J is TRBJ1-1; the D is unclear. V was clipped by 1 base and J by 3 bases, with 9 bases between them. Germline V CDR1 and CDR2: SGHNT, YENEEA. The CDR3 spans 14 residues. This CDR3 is CASSLGATDTEAFF. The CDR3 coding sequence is TGTGCCAGCAGCTTAGGGGCAACTGACACTGAAGCTTTCTTT.

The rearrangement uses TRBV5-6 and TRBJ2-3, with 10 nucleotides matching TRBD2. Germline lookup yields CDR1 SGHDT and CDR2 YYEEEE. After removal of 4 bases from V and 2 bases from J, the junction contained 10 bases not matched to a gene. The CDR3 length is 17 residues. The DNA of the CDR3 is TGTGCCAGCAGCCTCGCGGCGGGACTAGCGACCACAGATACGCAGTATTTT. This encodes CASSLAAGLATTDTQYF.

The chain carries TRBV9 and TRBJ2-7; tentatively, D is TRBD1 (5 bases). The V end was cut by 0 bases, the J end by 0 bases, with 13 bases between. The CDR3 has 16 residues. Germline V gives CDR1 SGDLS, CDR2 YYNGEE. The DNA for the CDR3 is TGTGCCAGCAGCGTAGGTCCCGACAGCTTCTCCTACGAGCAGTACTTC. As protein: CASSVGPDSFSYEQYF.

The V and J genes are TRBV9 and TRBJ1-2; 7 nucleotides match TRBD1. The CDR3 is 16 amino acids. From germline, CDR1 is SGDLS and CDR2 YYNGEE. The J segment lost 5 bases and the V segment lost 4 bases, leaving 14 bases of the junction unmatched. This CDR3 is CASSPRGKGALYGYTF. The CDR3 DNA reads TGTGCCAGCAGCCCCCGGGGTAAGGGGGCGCTTTATGGCTACACCTTC.

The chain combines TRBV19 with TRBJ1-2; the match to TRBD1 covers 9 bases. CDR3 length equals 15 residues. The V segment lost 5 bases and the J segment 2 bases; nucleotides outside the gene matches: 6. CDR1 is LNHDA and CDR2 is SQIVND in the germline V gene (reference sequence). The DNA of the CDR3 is TGTGCCAGTAGTTTCGGGACAGGGCGCAACTATGGCTACACCTTC. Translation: CASSFGTGRNYGYTF. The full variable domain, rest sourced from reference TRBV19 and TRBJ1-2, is DGGITQSPKYLFRKEGQNVTLSCEQNLNHDAMYWYRQDPGQGLRLIYYSQIVNDFQKGDIAEGYSVSREKKESFPLTVTSAQKNPTAFYLCASSFGTGRNYGYTFGSGTRLTVV.

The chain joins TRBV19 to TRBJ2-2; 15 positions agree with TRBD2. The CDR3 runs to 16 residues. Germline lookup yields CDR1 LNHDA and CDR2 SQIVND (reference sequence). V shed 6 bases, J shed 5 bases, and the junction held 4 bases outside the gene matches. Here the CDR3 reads CASRGLAGGITGELFF. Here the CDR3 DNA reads TGTGCCAGTAGGGGACTAGCGGGAGGAATAACCGGGGAGCTGTTTTTT.

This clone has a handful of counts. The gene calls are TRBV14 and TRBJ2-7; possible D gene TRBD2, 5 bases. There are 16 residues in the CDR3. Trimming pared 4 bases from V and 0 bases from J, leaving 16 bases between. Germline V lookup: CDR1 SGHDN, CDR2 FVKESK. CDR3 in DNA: TGTGCCAGCAGCCCCCTCAGGACTTTCAGCTCCTACGAGCAGTACTTC. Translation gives CASSPLRTFSSYEQYF.

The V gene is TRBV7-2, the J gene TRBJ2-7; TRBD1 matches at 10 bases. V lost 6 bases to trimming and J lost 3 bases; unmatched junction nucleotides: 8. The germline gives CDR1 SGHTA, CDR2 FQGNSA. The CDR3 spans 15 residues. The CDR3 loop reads CASRLSGTGVYEQYF. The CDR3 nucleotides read TGTGCCAGCAGACTTTCCGGGACAGGGGTCTACGAGCAGTACTTC. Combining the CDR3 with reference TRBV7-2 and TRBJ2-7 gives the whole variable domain GAGVSQSPSNKVTEKGKDVELRCDPISGHTALYWYRQSLGQGLEFLIYFQGNSAPDKSGLPSDRFSAERTGGSVSTLTIQRTQQEDSAVYLCASRLSGTGVYEQYFGPGTRLTVT.

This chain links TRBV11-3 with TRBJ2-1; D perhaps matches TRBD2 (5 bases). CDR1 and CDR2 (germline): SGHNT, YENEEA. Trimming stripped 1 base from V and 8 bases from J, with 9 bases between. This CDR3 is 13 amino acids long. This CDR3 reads CASSLGGVDEQFF. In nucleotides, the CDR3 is TGTGCCAGCAGCTTAGGGGGAGTGGATGAGCAGTTCTTC.

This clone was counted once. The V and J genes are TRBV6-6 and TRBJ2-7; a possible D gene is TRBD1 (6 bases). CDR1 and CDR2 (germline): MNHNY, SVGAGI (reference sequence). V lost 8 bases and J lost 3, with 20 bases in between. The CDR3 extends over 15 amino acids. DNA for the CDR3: TGTGCCAGCCGCTCAGGGGTTTACCTGGACTACGAGCAGTACTTC. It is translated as CASRSGVYLDYEQYF.

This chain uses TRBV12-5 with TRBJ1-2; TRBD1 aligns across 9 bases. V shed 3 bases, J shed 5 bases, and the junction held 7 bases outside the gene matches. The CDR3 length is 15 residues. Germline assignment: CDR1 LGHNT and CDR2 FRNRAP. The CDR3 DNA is TGTGCTAGTGGTTTCACTCCGGGGACAGGGTATGGCTACACCTTC. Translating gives CASGFTPGTGYGYTF.

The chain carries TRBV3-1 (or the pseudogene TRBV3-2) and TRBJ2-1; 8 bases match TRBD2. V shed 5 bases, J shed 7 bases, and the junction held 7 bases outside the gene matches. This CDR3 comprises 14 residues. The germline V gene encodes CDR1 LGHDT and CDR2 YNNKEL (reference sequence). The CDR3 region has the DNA TGTGCCAGCAGCTACGTTTCGGGGGGGAATGAGCAGTTCTTC. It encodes CASSYVSGGNEQFF.

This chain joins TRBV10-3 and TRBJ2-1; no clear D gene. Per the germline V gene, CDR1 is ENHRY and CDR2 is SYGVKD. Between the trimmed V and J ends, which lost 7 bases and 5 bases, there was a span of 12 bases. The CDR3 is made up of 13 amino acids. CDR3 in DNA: TGTGCCATCACAGGCACCACCGACAATGAGCAGTTCTTC. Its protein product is CAITGTTDNEQFF.